What follows are 17 T cell receptor beta chains derived from one specimen sequenced in a study of shared clonotypes between healthy human individuals. TCRdb's copy holds only in-frame clones and misses some; the assay was immunoSEQ multiplex PCR. Of 2 million to 2.5 million clones listed, over 85% were seen once; the top ten hold roughly 0.13%. The sequencing input was naive CD4+ T cells sorted from blood. The subset: CD45RA+ positively selected. These receptors were taken from a man aged 18 to 29 in good health.

The gene calls are TRBV6-5 and TRBJ1-6; D is possibly TRBD1 (5 bases). Germline CDR1 is MNHEY and CDR2 is SVGAGI. The CDR3 loop spans 14 amino acids. V was shortened by 7 bases and J by 11 bases, with 18 bases between the two germline ends. The CDR3 DNA is TGTGCCAGCAATGCAAGGGACGGCAGTCCACCCCTCCACTTT. The encoded protein is CASNARDGSPPLHF.

This chain joins TRBV10-3 and TRBJ2-5; D is unclear. The length of the CDR3 is 15 residues. V was clipped by 3 bases and J by 1 base, with 12 bases between them. Germline V CDR1 and CDR2: ENHRY, SYGVKD. The CDR3 loop reads CAISDPRFLQETQYF. CDR3 bases: TGTGCCATCAGTGATCCGCGCTTCCTCCAAGAGACCCAGTACTTC.

The J gene is TRBJ2-7, the V gene TRBV9, with D perhaps matching TRBD1 or TRBD2 (5 bases each). The germline V and J ends were trimmed by 4 bases and 5 bases, with 19 bases remaining between them. The germline gives CDR1 SGDLS, CDR2 YYNGEE. The CDR3 consists of 15 residues. CDR3 amino acids: CASSPYNEGFHEQYF. The CDR3 DNA sequence: TGTGCCAGCAGCCCATATAACGAGGGGTTTCACGAGCAGTACTTC.

Remarks on this clone: The identical CDR3 is also encoded by other nucleotide sequences in the sample. The chain joins TRBV27 to TRBJ1-2; possible D gene TRBD1, 5 bases. In germline, CDR1 is MNHEY, CDR2 SMNVEV (reference sequence). V lost 2 bases and J 4 bases, leaving 5 bases between the germline ends. The CDR3 sequence is 12 residues long. The CDR3 loop is CASSLRGYGYTF. The CDR3 DNA reads as TGTGCCAGCAGTTTAAGGGGCTATGGCTACACCTTC.

The V and J genes are TRBV7-8 and TRBJ1-3; D gene unclear. The CDR3 extends over 16 amino acids. Looked up from germline, CDR1 is SGHVS and CDR2 is FQNEAQ. Trimming took off 6 bases at V and 0 bases at J, with 15 bases between the two ends. The chain's CDR3 is CASRVSEESSGNTIYF. CDR3 nucleotide sequence: TGTGCCAGCAGAGTGAGTGAGGAAAGCTCTGGAAACACCATATATTTT.

This clone has just one count. The chain combines TRBV30 with TRBJ2-1; 11 positions match TRBD2. The length of the CDR3 is 17 residues. Trimming cost V 0 bases and J 6 bases; bases outside gene matches: 10. Per germline, CDR1 GTSNPN and CDR2 SVGIG (reference sequence). The CDR3 here is CAWSVLRTSGGPNEQFF. CDR3 DNA sequence: TGTGCCTGGAGTGTACTAAGAACTAGCGGGGGCCCCAATGAGCAGTTCTTC.

This chain joins TRBV4-1 and TRBJ1-1, with D unresolved. CDR3 size: 15 residues. V lost 6 bases to trimming and J lost 4 bases, with 18 bases between them. CDR1 is MGHRA, CDR2 YSYEKL, per germline. The CDR3 loop is CASRSGVLGITEAFF. DNA for the CDR3: TGCGCCAGCAGATCTGGGGTATTGGGAATCACTGAAGCTTTCTTT.

This chain uses TRBV2 with TRBJ2-7; weak D call: TRBD2 (5 bases). Germline values: CDR1 SNHLY, CDR2 FYNNEI. V lost 4 bases to trimming and J lost 2 bases, with 15 bases between them. The CDR3 contains 15 residues. The CDR3 sequence is CASSARASRPYEQYF. The CDR3 DNA follows: TGTGCCAGCAGTGCCCGCGCTAGCCGACCCTACGAGCAGTACTTC.

The chain is built from TRBV30 and TRBJ2-1; 7 bases line up with TRBD1. Germline V gene sequence: CDR1 GTSNPN, CDR2 SVGIG (reference sequence). V lost 1 base and J lost 1; bases outside the gene matches: 7. The CDR3 loop spans 16 amino acids. The CDR3 spells CAWSADRTGSYNEQFF. CDR3 in DNA: TGTGCCTGGAGTGCCGACCGGACAGGATCCTACAATGAGCAGTTCTTC.

The CDR3 sequence: CASSPFGVSTDTQYF. The CDR3 bases are TGTGCCAGCAGCCCCTTCGGGGTCAGCACAGATACGCAGTATTTT. V is TRBV7-9 and J is TRBJ2-3; the D gene is possibly TRBD2 (5 bases). This CDR3 comprises 15 residues. V shed 5 bases and J shed 0 bases, with 12 bases lying between them. Germline values: CDR1 SEHNR, CDR2 FQNEAQ (reference sequence).

This chain connects TRBV5-6 to TRBJ2-2; unclear D gene. V was shortened by 3 bases and J by 4 bases, with 4 bases between the two germline ends. Germline-derived CDR1 and CDR2 are SGHDT and YYEEEE. This CDR3 has 12 residues. The CDR3 here is CASSSSTGELFF. The DNA of the CDR3 is TGTGCCAGCAGCTCCTCCACCGGGGAGCTGTTTTTT.

The V gene is TRBV28, the J gene TRBJ1-1; the D gene is possibly TRBD1 (5 bases). Germline lookup yields CDR1 MDHEN and CDR2 SYDVKM. Trimming pared 3 bases from V and 5 bases from J, leaving 13 bases between. The CDR3 runs 14 residues. The CDR3 nucleotides are TGTGCCAGCAGTTTGCCTCAGGGTAGGACTGAAGCTTTCTTT. Translated, it gives CASSLPQGRTEAFF.

The chain has TRBV5-6 and TRBJ2-7; no clear D. Germline values: CDR1 SGHDT, CDR2 YYEEEE. The CDR3 spans 12 residues. V lost 3 bases and J lost 4, with 8 bases in between. CDR3 in DNA: TGTGCCAGCAGCTCCAGTCGTTACGAGCAGTACTTC. Translated: CASSSSRYEQYF.

The chain employs TRBV6-1 and TRBJ2-7; D ambiguous. From germline, CDR1 is MNHNS and CDR2 SASEGT. V was cut by 4 bases and J by 5 bases, with 12 bases left in between. This CDR3 has 13 residues. The CDR3 is CASSGHGVDEQYF. The CDR3 DNA follows: TGTGCCAGCAGTGGCCATGGAGTCGACGAGCAGTACTTC.

The chain couples TRBV10-3 to TRBJ2-2; D is unclear. V lost 4 bases and J lost 4, with 13 bases in between. The germline CDR1 and CDR2 sequences are ENHRY and SYGVKD. CDR3 length: 15 amino acids. The CDR3 DNA follows: TGTGCCATCAGTGCTAAAAGCGAAAGCACCGGGGAGCTGTTTTTT. It codes for CAISAKSESTGELFF.

The gene calls are TRBV6-5 and TRBJ1-6; TRBD1 might be the D (6 bases). This CDR3 has 15 amino acids. Per the germline V gene, CDR1 is MNHEY and CDR2 is SVGAGI. Trimming pared 5 bases from V and 5 bases from J, leaving 13 bases between. In nucleotides, the CDR3 is TGTGCCAGCAGTCGAGGGGGGAAAGATAATTCACCCCTCCACTTT. Protein: CASSRGGKDNSPLHF.

The chain combines TRBV6-5 with TRBJ2-7; either TRBD1 or TRBD2 may supply D (5 bases each). Germline assignment: CDR1 MNHEY and CDR2 SVGAGI. The CDR3 extends over 14 amino acids. Trimming stripped 4 bases from V and 6 bases from J, with 16 bases between. DNA for the CDR3: TGTGCCAGCAGTTTAATTGGGACGAGTCGCGAGCAGTACTTC. Protein product: CASSLIGTSREQYF.